Following are 27 T cell receptor beta chains from one sample sequenced in a study of blood T cell repertoires in COVID-19. Here immunoSEQ multiplex PCR was the method, and the copy in TCRdb shows in-frame clones only, minus some. The table lists about 250,000 clones, more than 65% of them singletons. Sequences were obtained from peripheral blood. All receptors derive from a woman aged 40 to 50 with active or convalescent COVID-19.

The chain combines TRBV25-1 with TRBJ1-3; unclear D gene. The CDR3 loop spans 15 amino acids. Germline V gene sequence: CDR1 MGHDK, CDR2 SYGVNS. The V end was cut by 0 bases, the J end by 0 bases, with 6 bases between. Here the CDR3 reads CASSEYRSSGNTIYF. The CDR3 DNA follows: TGTGCCAGCAGTGAATACAGAAGCTCTGGAAACACCATATATTTT.

This chain joins TRBV7-8 and TRBJ1-5; 7 bases align to TRBD1. V shed 1 base, J shed 1 base, and the junction held 1 base outside the gene matches. The CDR3 is made up of 15 amino acids. CDR1 and CDR2 from the germline V gene are SGHVS and FQNEAQ. CDR3 coding DNA: TGTGCCAGCAGCTTAGAGGGGGCGAGCAATCAGCCCCAGCATTTT. Its translation: CASSLEGASNQPQHF. The variable domain in full, with the rest retrieved from reference TRBV7-8 and TRBJ1-5, is GAGVSQSPRYKVAKRGQDVALRCDPISGHVSLFWYQQALGQGPEFLTYFQNEAQLDKSGLPSDRFFAERPEGSVSTLKIQRTQQEDSAVYLCASSLEGASNQPQHFGDGTRLSIL.

CDR3: CASSESGTGQETQYF. The DNA of the CDR3 is TGTGCCAGCAGCGAATCCGGGACAGGCCAAGAGACCCAGTACTTC. This chain links TRBV11-2 with TRBJ2-5, with TRBD1 identical over 8 bases. J lost 1 base, V lost 5 bases, and 6 bases had no gene match. Germline CDR1 reads SGHAT; CDR2 reads FQNNGV. CDR3 size: 15 residues.

The rearrangement uses TRBV7-4 and TRBJ2-7; the match to TRBD2 covers 9 bases. Germline CDR1 reads SGHVT; CDR2 reads SQSDAQ. The ends lost 5 bases at V and 1 base at J; junction bases unmatched: 3. This CDR3 comprises 14 residues. CDR3 region: CASSSSGGSYEQYV. CDR3 nucleotide sequence: TGTGCCAGCAGCAGTAGCGGGGGTTCCTACGAGCAGTACGTC.

The chain has TRBV5-4 and TRBJ2-5; TRBD2 agrees at 10 bases. CDR1 and CDR2 (germline): SGHNT, YYREEE (reference sequence). The CDR3 loop spans 15 amino acids. The junction had 7 bases not matched to a gene; V was cut back by 4 bases and J by 4 bases. In nucleotides, the CDR3 is TGTGCCAGCAGCCGGACTAGCGGACAATCAGAGACCCAGTACTTC. This gives the protein CASSRTSGQSETQYF.

CDR3 in DNA: TGTGCCTGGAACAGAGGGGGGGACGAGCAGTACGTC. Protein product: CAWNRGGDEQYV. The chain joins TRBV30 to TRBJ2-7; perhaps TRBD2 as D (7 bases). Germline V CDR1 and CDR2: GTSNPN, SVGIG (reference sequence). V was shortened by 4 bases and J by 5 bases, with 12 bases between the two germline ends. The CDR3 has 12 amino acids.

The V call is TRBV14, the J call TRBJ1-1; TRBD1 matches at 9 bases. V lost 4 bases and J lost 2; bases outside the gene matches: 11. Germline lookup yields CDR1 SGHDN and CDR2 FVKESK. The CDR3 is 17 residues long. The CDR3: CASSLRTGDLLNTEAFF. DNA for the CDR3: TGTGCCAGCAGCCTGCGGACAGGGGACCTCCTAAACACTGAAGCTTTCTTT.

This clone has a handful of counts. The CDR3: CAWSLPDRDNSPLHF. CDR3 sequence (DNA): TGTGCCTGGAGTCTACCGGACAGGGATAATTCACCCCTCCACTTT. V and J are TRBV30 and TRBJ1-6, with 8 bases aligning to TRBD1. Germline V gene lookup returns CDR1 GTSNPN and CDR2 SVGIG (reference sequence). This CDR3 comprises 15 residues. With V trimmed by 2 bases and J by 5 bases, 5 bases remained unmatched.

Only a few counts were recorded for this clone. CDR3 protein: CASSSAGTQYF. The CDR3 DNA is TGCGCCAGCAGCTCGGCGGGGACCCAGTACTTC. This chain uses TRBV5-1 with TRBJ2-5, with D maybe TRBD2 (5 bases). V lost 3 bases to trimming and J lost 7 bases, with 7 bases between them. The length of the CDR3 is 11 residues. CDR1 is SGHRS and CDR2 is YFSETQ in the germline V gene.

The rearrangement joins TRBV12-3 or TRBV12-4 to TRBJ1-1, with D maybe TRBD1 (6 bases). The CDR3 covers 13 residues. V shed 5 bases and J shed 5 bases, with 12 bases lying between them. CDR3 protein: CASSQGMGTEAFF. The CDR3 DNA follows: TGTGCCAGCAGTCAGGGGATGGGAACTGAAGCTTTCTTT.

The V and J genes are TRBV11-2 and TRBJ1-2, with 9 bases that match TRBD1. Germline lookup yields CDR1 SGHAT and CDR2 FQNNGV. The CDR3 is 14 residues long. J was trimmed by 7 bases and V by 2 bases; bases with no gene match: 5. DNA for the CDR3: TGTGCCAGCAGCTTAAGGGGGACAGGGTTTGGCTACACCTTC. Translated: CASSLRGTGFGYTF.

This clone has only one observation. Other DNA sequences from this sample encode an identical CDR3 as well. The genes are TRBV5-1 and TRBJ1-2; 10 bases map to TRBD1. The V segment lost 4 bases and the J segment 4 bases; nucleotides outside the gene matches: 4. Germline assignment: CDR1 SGHRS and CDR2 YFSETQ. The CDR3 sequence is 14 residues long. DNA of the CDR3: TGCGCCAGCAGCATCGGACAGGGGGGCTATGGCTACACCTTC. It specifies CASSIGQGGYGYTF.

The rearrangement joins TRBV6-5 to TRBJ2-7; D ambiguous. This CDR3 is 12 amino acids long. CDR1 is MNHEY and CDR2 is SVGAGI in the germline V gene. V lost 6 bases, J lost 6 bases, and 12 bases lay in between. CDR3 DNA sequence: TGTGCCAGCAGGCACGACACACGCGAGCAGTACTTC. Protein: CASRHDTREQYF.

At least ten counts were recorded for this clone. V and J are TRBV5-5 and TRBJ1-2; a weak D match, TRBD1 (6 bases). Looked up from germline, CDR1 is SGHKS and CDR2 is YYEKEE (reference sequence). V lost 3 bases to trimming and J lost 9 bases, with 15 bases between them. The CDR3 extends over 13 amino acids. The CDR3 sequence is CASSSSTGTSYTF. The CDR3 region has the DNA TGTGCCAGCAGCTCCTCAACAGGGACCAGCTACACCTTC.

The rearrangement uses TRBV7-6 and TRBJ2-7; TRBD1 matches at 10 bases. The junction had 5 bases not matched to a gene; V was cut back by 1 base and J by 2 bases. Germline V gene sequence: CDR1 SGHVS, CDR2 FNYEAQ. The CDR3 runs 16 residues. The CDR3 loop reads CASSLVVGQGPYEQYF. In DNA form, the CDR3 reads TGTGCCAGCAGCTTAGTAGTGGGACAGGGGCCCTACGAGCAGTACTTC. The full variable domain, with the rest looked up from reference TRBV7-6 and TRBJ2-7, is GAGVSQSPRYKVTKRGQDVALRCDPISGHVSLYWYRQALGQGPEFLTYFNYEAQQDKSGLPNDRFSAERPEGSISTLTIQRTEQRDSAMYRCASSLVVGQGPYEQYFGPGTRLTVT.

The chain has TRBV6-1 and TRBJ2-7; no clear D. V lost 0 bases to trimming and J lost 5 bases, with 14 bases between them. Germline-derived CDR1 and CDR2 are MNHNS and SASEGT. The CDR3 loop spans 15 amino acids. The CDR3: CASSEALQVIDEQYF. The CDR3 DNA is TGTGCCAGCAGTGAAGCGCTTCAAGTTATAGACGAGCAGTACTTC.

V and J are TRBV10-3 and TRBJ1-5, with 7 bases identical to TRBD1. The CDR3 is 14 amino acids. V was clipped by 6 bases and J by 6 bases; unmatched bases: 8. Per germline, CDR1 ENHRY and CDR2 SYGVKD. As DNA, the CDR3 is TGTGCCATCAGCCCTGACAGGGATGGTCAGCCCCAGCATTTT. It is translated as CAISPDRDGQPQHF.

The V and J genes are TRBV27 and TRBJ2-6, with TRBD1 matching over 8 bases. Losses at the gene ends were 5 bases for V and 0 bases for J; bases not matched to a gene: 6. Germline CDR1 MNHEY, CDR2 SMNVEV (reference sequence). This CDR3 comprises 17 residues. The CDR3 DNA sequence: TGTGCCAGCAGTGTCGGACAGGGCCCCTCTGGGGCCAACGTCCTGACTTTC. Its protein is CASSVGQGPSGANVLTF.

The sample holds one count of this clone. The rearrangement joins TRBV5-6 to TRBJ1-1; TRBD1 is a possible D gene (6 bases). The CDR3 is 14 amino acids. CDR1 and CDR2 from the germline V gene are SGHDT and YYEEEE. Deletions cut 4 bases from V and 2 bases from J, with 12 bases between. The CDR3 DNA follows: TGTGCCAGCAGCAGGGCGGGGGCCAACACTGAAGCTTTCTTT. Protein product: CASSRAGANTEAFF.

The gene calls are TRBV10-3 and TRBJ1-6, with TRBD1 matching over 7 bases. The CDR3 is 14 residues long. The J segment lost 8 bases and the V segment lost 6 bases, leaving 7 bases of the junction unmatched. CDR1 and CDR2 from the germline V gene are ENHRY and SYGVKD. The chain's CDR3 is CAIRTGTQDSPLHF. The CDR3 DNA follows: TGTGCCATCAGGACAGGGACTCAGGATTCACCCCTCCACTTT.

The chain is built from TRBV5-1 and TRBJ1-1; D is unresolved. The CDR3 is 12 residues long. Germline V gives CDR1 SGHRS, CDR2 YFSETQ. CDR3 in amino acids: CASGFPNTEAFF. In nucleotides, the CDR3 is TGCGCTTCTGGCTTCCCTAACACTGAAGCTTTCTTT.

DNA for the CDR3: TGTGCCAGCTCACCAAACCAGCGTGAGCAGTTCTTC. Translated: CASSPNQREQFF. The chain has TRBV18 and TRBJ2-1; D is unclear. The CDR3 extends over 12 amino acids. V lost 2 bases and J 9 bases, leaving 8 bases between the germline ends. CDR1 is KGHSH, CDR2 LQKENI, per germline.

The chain has TRBV28 and TRBJ1-4, with a tentative D call TRBD1 (5 bases). Germline CDR1 is MDHEN and CDR2 is SYDVKM. The V gene lost 8 bases and the J gene lost 6 bases, with 19 bases spanning the gap. This CDR3 has 15 residues. The CDR3 bases are TGTGCCAGCGCGTTAGCGGGACGGGTGGATGAAAAACTGTTTTTT. This translates into CASALAGRVDEKLFF.

The chain joins TRBV5-4 to TRBJ1-1; D may be TRBD1 (6 bases). CDR1 is SGHNT, CDR2 YYREEE, per germline (reference sequence). The CDR3 loop spans 14 amino acids. V dropped 4 bases and J dropped 1 base, with 11 bases sitting between them. The CDR3 DNA sequence: TGTGCCAGCAGCCCACAGGGAACGAACACTGAAGCTTTCTTT. This sequence encodes CASSPQGTNTEAFF. Looking up the rest from reference TRBV5-4 and TRBJ1-1 gives the full variable domain: ETGVTQSPTHLIKTRGQQVTLRCSSQSGHNTVSWYQQALGQGPQFIFQYYREEENGRGNFPPRFSGLQFPNYSSELNVNALELDDSALYLCASSPQGTNTEAFFGQGTRLTVV.

This chain uses TRBV19 with TRBJ1-5, with D possibly being TRBD1 (5 bases). Trimming removed 6 bases at V and 5 bases at J, with 14 bases between. CDR1 is LNHDA and CDR2 is SQIVND in the germline V gene (reference sequence). There are 14 residues in the CDR3. DNA of the CDR3: TGTGCCAGTAGCCTGCCGGGACTCTATCAGCCCCAGCATTTT. Protein sequence: CASSLPGLYQPQHF.

The rearrangement links TRBV3-1 (or the pseudogene TRBV3-2) to TRBJ2-3; the match to TRBD2 covers 8 bases. CDR1 LGHDT and CDR2 YNNKEL come from the germline V gene (reference sequence). CDR3 length: 15 residues. V lost 6 bases, J lost 4 bases, and 9 bases stayed unmatched. CDR3 loop: CASSRVGGGSDTQYF. The CDR3, as DNA: TGTGCCAGCAGTCGAGTCGGGGGGGGGTCAGATACGCAGTATTTT.

The chain carries TRBV19 and TRBJ1-1; 9 bases agree with TRBD1. From germline, CDR1 is LNHDA and CDR2 SQIVND (reference sequence). The V gene end was trimmed by 5 bases and the J gene end by 1 base; junction bases not matched to a gene: 5. CDR3 size: 15 residues. CDR3 sequence: CASSQRTGANTEAFF. CDR3 nucleotide sequence: TGTGCCAGTAGTCAACGGACAGGGGCGAACACTGAAGCTTTCTTT.